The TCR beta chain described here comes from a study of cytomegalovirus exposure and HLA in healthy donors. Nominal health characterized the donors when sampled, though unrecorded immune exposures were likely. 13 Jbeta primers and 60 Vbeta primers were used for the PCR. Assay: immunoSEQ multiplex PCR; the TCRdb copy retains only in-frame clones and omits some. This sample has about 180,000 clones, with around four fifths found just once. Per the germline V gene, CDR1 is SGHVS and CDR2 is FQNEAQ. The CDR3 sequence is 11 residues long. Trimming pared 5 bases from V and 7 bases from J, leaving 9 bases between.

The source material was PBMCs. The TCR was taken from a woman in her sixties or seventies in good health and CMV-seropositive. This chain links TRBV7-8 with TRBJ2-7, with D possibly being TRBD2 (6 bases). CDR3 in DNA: TGTGCCAGCAGCCTAGGGACTGAGCAGTACTTC. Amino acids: CASSLGTEQYF.